This T cell receptor beta chain comes out of a study of blood T cell repertoires in COVID-19. Overall study: Sites in the United States, Italy and Spain provided acute and convalescent COVID-19 samples. PBMCs, B-cell-depleted T cells, or T cells provided the cDNA or gDNA that made up the material.

This clone is a singleton in its sample. This CDR3 region has 16 residues. With 3 bases removed from V and 3 bases from J, the gap between germline ends came to 15 bases. Germline V gene lookup returns CDR1 SEHNR and CDR2 FQNEAQ (reference sequence). Assay used: immunoSEQ multiplex PCR; TCRdb lists only in-frame clones, some missing. This table has a few hundred thousand clones, 89% appearing once. The rearrangement links TRBV7-9 to TRBJ2-1, with D possibly matching TRBD1 (5 bases). Sequences were obtained from peripheral blood. The TCR comes from a woman aged 60-75 years with acute or convalescent COVID-19. The CDR3 reads CASSFRQSRGYNEQFF. DNA for the CDR3: TGTGCCAGCAGCTTTAGACAGTCAAGGGGCTACAATGAGCAGTTCTTC.